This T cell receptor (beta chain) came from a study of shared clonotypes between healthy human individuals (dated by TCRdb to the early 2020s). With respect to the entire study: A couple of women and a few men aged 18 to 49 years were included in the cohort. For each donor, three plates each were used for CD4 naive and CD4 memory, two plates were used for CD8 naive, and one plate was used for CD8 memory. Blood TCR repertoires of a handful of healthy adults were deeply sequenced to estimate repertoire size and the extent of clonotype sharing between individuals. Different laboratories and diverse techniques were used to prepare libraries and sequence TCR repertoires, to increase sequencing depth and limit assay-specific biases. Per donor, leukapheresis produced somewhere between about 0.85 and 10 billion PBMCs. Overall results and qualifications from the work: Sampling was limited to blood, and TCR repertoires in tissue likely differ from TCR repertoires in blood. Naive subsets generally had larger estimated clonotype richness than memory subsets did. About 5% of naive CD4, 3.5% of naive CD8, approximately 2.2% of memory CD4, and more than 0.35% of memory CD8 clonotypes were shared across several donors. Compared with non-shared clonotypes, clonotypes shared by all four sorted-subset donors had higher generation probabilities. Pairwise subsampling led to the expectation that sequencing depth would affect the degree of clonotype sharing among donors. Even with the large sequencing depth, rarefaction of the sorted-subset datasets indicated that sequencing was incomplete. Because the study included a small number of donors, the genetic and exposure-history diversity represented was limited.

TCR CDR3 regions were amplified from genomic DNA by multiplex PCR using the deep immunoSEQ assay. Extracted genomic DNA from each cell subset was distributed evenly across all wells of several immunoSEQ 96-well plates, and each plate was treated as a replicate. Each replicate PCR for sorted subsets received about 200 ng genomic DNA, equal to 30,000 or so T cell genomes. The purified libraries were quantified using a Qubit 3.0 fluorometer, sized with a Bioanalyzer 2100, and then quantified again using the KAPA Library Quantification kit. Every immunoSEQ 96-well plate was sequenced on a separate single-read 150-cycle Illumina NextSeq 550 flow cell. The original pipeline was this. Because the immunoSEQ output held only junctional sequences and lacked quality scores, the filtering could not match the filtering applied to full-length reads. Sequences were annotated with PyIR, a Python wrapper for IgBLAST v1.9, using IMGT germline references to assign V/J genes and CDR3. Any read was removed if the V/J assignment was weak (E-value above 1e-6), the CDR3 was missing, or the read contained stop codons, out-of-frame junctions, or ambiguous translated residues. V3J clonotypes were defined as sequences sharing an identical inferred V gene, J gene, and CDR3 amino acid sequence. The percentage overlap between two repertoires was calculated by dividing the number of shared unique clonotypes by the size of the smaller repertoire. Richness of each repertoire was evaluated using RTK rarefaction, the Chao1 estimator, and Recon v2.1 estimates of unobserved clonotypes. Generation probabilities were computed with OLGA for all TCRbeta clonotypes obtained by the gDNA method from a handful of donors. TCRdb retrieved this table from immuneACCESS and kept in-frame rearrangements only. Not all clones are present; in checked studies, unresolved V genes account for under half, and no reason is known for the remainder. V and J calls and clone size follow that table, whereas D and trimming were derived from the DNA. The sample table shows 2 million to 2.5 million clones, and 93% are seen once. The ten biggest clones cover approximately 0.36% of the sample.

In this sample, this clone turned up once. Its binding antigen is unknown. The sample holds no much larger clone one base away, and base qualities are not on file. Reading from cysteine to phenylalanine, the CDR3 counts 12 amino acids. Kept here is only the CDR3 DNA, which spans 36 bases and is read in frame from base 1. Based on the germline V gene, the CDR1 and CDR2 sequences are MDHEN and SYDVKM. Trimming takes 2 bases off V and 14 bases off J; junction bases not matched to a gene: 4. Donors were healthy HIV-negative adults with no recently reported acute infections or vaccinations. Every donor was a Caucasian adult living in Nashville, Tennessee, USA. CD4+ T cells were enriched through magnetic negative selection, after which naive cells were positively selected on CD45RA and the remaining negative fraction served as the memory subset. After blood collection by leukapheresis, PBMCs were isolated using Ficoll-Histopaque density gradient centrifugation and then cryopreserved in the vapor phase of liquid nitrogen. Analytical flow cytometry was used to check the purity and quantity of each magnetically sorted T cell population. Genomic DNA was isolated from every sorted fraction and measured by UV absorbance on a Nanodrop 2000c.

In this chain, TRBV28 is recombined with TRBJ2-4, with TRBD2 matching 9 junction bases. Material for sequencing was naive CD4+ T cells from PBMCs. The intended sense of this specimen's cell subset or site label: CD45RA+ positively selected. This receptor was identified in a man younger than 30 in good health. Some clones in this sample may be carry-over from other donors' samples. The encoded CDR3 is CASSLRSGRKYF. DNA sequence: TGTGCCAGCAGTTTACGAAGCGGGAGGAAGTACTTC.